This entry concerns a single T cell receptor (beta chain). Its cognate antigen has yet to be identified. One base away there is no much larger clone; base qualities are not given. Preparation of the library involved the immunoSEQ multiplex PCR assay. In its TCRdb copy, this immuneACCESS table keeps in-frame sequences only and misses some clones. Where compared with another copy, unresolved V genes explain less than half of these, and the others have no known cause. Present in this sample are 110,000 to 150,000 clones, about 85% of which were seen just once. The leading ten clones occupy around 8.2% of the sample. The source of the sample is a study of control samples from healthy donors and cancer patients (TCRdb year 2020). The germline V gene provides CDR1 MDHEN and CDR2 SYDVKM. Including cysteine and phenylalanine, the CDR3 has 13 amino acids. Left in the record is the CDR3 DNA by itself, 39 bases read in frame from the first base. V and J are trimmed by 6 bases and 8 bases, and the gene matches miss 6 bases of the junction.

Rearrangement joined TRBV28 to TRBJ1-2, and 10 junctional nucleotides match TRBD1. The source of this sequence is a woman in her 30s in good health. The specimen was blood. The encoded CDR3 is CASRRGTGEGYTF. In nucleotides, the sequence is TGTGCCAGCAGACGAGGGACAGGGGAGGGCTACACCTTC.